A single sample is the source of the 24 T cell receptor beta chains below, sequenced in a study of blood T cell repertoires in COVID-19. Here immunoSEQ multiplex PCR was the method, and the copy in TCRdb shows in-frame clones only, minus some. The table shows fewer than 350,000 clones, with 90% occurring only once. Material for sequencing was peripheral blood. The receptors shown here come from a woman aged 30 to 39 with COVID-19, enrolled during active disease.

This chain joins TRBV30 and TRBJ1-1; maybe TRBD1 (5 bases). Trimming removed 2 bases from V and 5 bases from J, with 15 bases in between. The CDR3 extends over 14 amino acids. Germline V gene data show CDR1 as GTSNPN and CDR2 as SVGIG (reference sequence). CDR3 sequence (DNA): TGTGCCTGGAGTCCTCAGGGTAAATGGACTGAAGCTTTCTTT. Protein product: CAWSPQGKWTEAFF.

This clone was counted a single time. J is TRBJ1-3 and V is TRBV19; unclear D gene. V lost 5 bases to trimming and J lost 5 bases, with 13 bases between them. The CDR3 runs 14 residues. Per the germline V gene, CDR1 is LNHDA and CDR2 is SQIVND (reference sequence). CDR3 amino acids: CASSDSSARNTIYF. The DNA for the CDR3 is TGTGCCAGTAGTGACTCCTCGGCTAGAAACACCATATATTTT. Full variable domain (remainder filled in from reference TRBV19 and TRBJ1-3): DGGITQSPKYLFRKEGQNVTLSCEQNLNHDAMYWYRQDPGQGLRLIYYSQIVNDFQKGDIAEGYSVSREKKESFPLTVTSAQKNPTAFYLCASSDSSARNTIYFGEGSWLTVV.

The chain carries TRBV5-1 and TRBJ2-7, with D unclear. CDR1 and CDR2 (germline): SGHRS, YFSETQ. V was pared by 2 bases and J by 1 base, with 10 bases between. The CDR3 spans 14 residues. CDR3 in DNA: TGCGCCAGCAGCTTAAACAGTGTGTCCTACGAGCAGTACTTC. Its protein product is CASSLNSVSYEQYF.

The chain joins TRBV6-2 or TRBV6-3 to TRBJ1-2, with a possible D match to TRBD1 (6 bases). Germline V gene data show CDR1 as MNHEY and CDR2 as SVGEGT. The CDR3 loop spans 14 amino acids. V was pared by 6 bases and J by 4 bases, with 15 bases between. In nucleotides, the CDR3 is TGTGCCAGCAGCCAAATGGCGACAGGCTATGGCTACACCTTC. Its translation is CASSQMATGYGYTF.

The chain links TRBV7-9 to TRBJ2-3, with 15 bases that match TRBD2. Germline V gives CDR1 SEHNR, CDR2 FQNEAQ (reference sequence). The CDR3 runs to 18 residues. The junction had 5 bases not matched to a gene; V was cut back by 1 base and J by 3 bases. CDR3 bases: TGTGCCAGCAGCTTAGTTGGACTAGCGGGAGGGCCTACAGATACGCAGTATTTT. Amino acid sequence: CASSLVGLAGGPTDTQYF.

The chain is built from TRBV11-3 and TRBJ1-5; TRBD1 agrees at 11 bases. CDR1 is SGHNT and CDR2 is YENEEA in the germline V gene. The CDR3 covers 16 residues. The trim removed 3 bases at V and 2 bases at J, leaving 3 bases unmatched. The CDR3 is CASSFGQGARNQPQHF. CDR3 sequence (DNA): TGTGCCAGCAGCTTCGGACAGGGGGCGCGCAATCAGCCCCAGCATTTT.

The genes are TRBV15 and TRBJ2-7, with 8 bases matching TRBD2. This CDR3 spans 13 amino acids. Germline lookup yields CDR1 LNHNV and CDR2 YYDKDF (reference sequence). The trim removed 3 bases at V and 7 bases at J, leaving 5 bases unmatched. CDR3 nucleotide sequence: TGTGCCACCAGCAGCGGGAGGGCCCGGGAGCAGTACTTC. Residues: CATSSGRAREQYF.

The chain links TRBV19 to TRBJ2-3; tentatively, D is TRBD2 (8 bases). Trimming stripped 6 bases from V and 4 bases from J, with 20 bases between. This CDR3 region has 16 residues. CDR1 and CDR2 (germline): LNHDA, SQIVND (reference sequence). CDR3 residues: CASSRGTAGLADTQYF. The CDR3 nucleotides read TGTGCCAGTAGCAGGGGGACAGCGGGACTAGCAGATACGCAGTATTTT.

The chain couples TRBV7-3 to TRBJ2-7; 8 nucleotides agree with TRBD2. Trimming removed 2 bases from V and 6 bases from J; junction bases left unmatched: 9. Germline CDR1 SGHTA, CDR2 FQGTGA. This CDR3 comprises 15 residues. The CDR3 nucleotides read TGTGCCAGCAGCTTAGCGGCCAGCGGGAGATTCGAGCAGTACTTC. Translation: CASSLAASGRFEQYF.

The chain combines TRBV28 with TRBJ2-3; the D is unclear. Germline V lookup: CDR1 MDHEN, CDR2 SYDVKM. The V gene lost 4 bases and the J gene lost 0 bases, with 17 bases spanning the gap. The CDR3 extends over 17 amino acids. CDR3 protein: CASSSTHSFFSTDTQYF. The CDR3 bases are TGTGCCAGCAGTTCCACCCACAGTTTTTTTAGCACAGATACGCAGTATTTT. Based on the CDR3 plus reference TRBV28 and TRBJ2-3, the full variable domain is DVKVTQSSRYLVKRTGEKVFLECVQDMDHENMFWYRQDPGLGLRLIYFSYDVKMKEKGDIPEGYSVSREKKERFSLILESASTNQTSMYLCASSSTHSFFSTDTQYFGPGTRLTVL.

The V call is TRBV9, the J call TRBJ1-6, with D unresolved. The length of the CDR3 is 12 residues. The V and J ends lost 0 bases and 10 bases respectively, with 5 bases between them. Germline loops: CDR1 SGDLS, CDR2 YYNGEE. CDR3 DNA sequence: TGTGCCAGCAGCGTAGATGAGTCACCCCTCCACTTT. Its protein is CASSVDESPLHF.

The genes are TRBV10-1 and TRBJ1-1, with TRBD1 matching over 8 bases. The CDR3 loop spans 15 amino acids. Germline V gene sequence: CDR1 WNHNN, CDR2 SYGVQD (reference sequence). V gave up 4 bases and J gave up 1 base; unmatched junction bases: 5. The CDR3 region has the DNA TGCGCCAGCAGTGCCCCCACAGGGGGGAACACTGAAGCTTTCTTT. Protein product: CASSAPTGGNTEAFF.

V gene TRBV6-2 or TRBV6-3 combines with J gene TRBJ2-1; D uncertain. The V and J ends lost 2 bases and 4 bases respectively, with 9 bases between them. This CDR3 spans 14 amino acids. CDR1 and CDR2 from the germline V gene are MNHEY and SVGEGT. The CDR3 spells CASSYHGRYNEQFF. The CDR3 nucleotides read TGTGCCAGCAGTTACCATGGCAGGTACAATGAGCAGTTCTTC.

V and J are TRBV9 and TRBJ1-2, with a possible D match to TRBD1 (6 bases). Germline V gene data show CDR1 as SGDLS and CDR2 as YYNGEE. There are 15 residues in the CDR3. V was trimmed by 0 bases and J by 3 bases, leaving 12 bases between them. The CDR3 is CASSVDLQGYYGYTF. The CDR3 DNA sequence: TGTGCCAGCAGCGTAGATTTACAGGGATACTATGGCTACACCTTC.

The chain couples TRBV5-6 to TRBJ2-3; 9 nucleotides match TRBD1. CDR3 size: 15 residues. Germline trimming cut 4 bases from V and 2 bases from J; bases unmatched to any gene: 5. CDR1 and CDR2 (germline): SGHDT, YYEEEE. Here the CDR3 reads CASSRRDRVTDTQYF. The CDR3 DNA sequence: TGTGCCAGCAGCCGCCGGGACAGGGTCACAGATACGCAGTATTTT.

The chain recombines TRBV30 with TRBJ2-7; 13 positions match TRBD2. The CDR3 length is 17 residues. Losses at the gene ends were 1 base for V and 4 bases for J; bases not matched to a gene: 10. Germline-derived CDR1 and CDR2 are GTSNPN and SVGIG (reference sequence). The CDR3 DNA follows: TGTGCCTGGAGTGGACTAGCGGGAGGCACTTTTTCTTACGAGCAGTACTTC. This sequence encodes CAWSGLAGGTFSYEQYF.

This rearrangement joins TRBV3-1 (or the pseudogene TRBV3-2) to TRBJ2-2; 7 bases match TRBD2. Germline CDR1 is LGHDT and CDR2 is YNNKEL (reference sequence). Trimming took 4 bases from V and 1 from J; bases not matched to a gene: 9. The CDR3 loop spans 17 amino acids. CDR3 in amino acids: CASSLVPGGGNTGELFF. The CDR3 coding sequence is TGTGCCAGCAGCCTCGTTCCGGGAGGCGGGAACACCGGGGAGCTGTTTTTT.

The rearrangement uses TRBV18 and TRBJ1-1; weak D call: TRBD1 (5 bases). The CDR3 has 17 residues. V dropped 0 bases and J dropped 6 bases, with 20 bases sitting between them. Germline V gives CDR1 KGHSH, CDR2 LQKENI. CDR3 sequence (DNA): TGTGCCAGCTCACCACCTCCCGGGGGGACTAAGGGGTCTGAAGCTTTCTTT. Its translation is CASSPPPGGTKGSEAFF.

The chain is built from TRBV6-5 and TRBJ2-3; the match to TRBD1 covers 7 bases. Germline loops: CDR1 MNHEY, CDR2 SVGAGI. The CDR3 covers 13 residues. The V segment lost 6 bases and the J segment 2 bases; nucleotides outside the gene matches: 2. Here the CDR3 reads CASRQGLTDTQYF. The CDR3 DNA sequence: TGTGCCAGCAGACAGGGGCTCACAGATACGCAGTATTTT.

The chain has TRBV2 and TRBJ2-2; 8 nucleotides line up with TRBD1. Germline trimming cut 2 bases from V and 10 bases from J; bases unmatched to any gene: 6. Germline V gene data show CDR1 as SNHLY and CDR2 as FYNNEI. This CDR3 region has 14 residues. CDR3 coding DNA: TGTGCCAGCAGTGAATTGGCAGGGGGCGTGGAGCTGTTTTTT. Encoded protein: CASSELAGGVELFF.

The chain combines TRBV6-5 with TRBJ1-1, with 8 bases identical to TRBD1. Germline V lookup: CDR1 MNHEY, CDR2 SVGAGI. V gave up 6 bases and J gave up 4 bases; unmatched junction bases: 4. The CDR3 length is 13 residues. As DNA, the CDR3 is TGTGCCAGCAGGCGTACAGGGGGCACTGAAGCTTTCTTT. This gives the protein CASRRTGGTEAFF.

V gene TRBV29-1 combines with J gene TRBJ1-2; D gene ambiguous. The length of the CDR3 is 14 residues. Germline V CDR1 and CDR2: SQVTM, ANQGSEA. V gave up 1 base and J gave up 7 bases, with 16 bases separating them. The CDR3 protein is CSVEGDFISGGYTF. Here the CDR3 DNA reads TGCAGCGTTGAAGGGGATTTTATCAGCGGTGGCTACACCTTC.

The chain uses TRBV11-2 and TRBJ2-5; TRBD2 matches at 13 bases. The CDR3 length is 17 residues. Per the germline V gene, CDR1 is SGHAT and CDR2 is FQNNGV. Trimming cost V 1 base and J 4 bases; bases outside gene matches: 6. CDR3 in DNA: TGTGCCAGCAGCTTAGGAGGACTAGCGGGAGTTGGAGAGACCCAGTACTTC. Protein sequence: CASSLGGLAGVGETQYF.

The CDR3 here is CASSYGSYEQYF. The CDR3 bases are TGTGCCAGCAGTTACGGGAGCTACGAGCAGTACTTC. The chain joins TRBV25-1 to TRBJ2-7; maybe TRBD2 (6 bases). CDR1 MGHDK and CDR2 SYGVNS come from the germline V gene. V was pared by 5 bases and J by 3 bases, with 8 bases between. The CDR3 has 12 residues.